One sample yielded the 16 T cell receptor beta chains listed below, sequenced in a study of monozygotic twins with inflammatory bowel disease. TCRdb reprocessed the 5' RACE reads and reports one entry per CDR3 protein, with no DNA. This listing includes 150,000 or so distinct CDR3 sequences. The sample consisted of blood. These receptors came from a human donor with ulcerative colitis or Crohn's disease, or a healthy co-twin of an affected twin (not recorded which).

V usage is TRBV28 and J usage is TRBJ2-5. Germline V CDR1 and CDR2: MDHEN, SYDVKM. The CDR3 runs to 14 residues. The CDR3 region is CASSWTGYQETQYF. The full variable domain, rest sourced from reference TRBV28 and TRBJ2-5, is DVKVTQSSRYLVKRTGEKVFLECVQDMDHENMFWYRQDPGLGLRLIYFSYDVKMKEKGDIPEGYSVSREKKERFSLILESASTNQTSMYLCASSWTGYQETQYFGPGTRLLVL.

CDR3 amino acids: CASSPEPTDTQYF. The chain recombines TRBV7-2 with TRBJ2-3. This CDR3 is 13 amino acids long. CDR1 is SGHTA, CDR2 FQGNSA, per germline.

The V and J genes are TRBV27 and TRBJ2-7; TCRdb lists TRBD1, though no DNA is available to test this call. This CDR3 region has 16 residues. The V gene's germline CDR1 is MNHEY and CDR2 SMNVEV (reference sequence). The CDR3 spells CASSLAQGWGNYEQYF.

This chain links TRBV4-3 with TRBJ2-1; TCRdb selects TRBD1, and the lack of DNA leaves this call unchecked. The CDR3 contains 15 residues. Germline lookup yields CDR1 LGHNA and CDR2 YSLEER. The CDR3 loop is CASSQDLDPPNEQFF.

The chain is built from TRBV29-1 and TRBJ2-7. The CDR3 is made up of 13 amino acids. Germline lookup yields CDR1 SQVTM and CDR2 ANQGSEA. The CDR3: CSVEAGKDYEQYF.

The V call is TRBV18, the J call TRBJ2-7; the D call from TCRdb, TRBD1, cannot be confirmed without DNA. The CDR3 totals 14 residues. Germline CDR1 reads KGHSH; CDR2 reads LQKENI. This CDR3 is CASSLRDSIYEQYF.

The J gene is TRBJ1-2, the V gene TRBV20-1. The CDR3 loop spans 12 amino acids. Germline values: CDR1 DFQATT, CDR2 SNEGSKA (reference sequence). The CDR3 loop reads CSAVNYPYGYTF.

V gene TRBV11-2 combines with J gene TRBJ2-5. The CDR3 has 13 residues. Germline CDR1 reads SGHAT; CDR2 reads FQNNGV. CDR3: CASSRDWQETQYF.

The chain recombines TRBV10-3 with TRBJ2-1. Per germline, CDR1 ENHRY and CDR2 SYGVKD. The CDR3 consists of 13 residues. This CDR3 is CAIRRITDNEQFF.

The chain couples TRBV15 to TRBJ1-1; TCRdb indicates TRBD1, and absent DNA this call remains unverified. The V gene's germline CDR1 is LNHNV and CDR2 YYDKDF (reference sequence). This CDR3 contains 15 residues. The CDR3 reads CATSREGDRWNEAFF.

The chain carries TRBV12-3 or TRBV12-4 and TRBJ2-3; TCRdb selects TRBD2, and the lack of DNA leaves this call unchecked. The length of the CDR3 is 13 residues. Here the CDR3 reads CASSSLRADTQYF.

This chain uses TRBV5-1 with TRBJ2-3. The length of the CDR3 is 15 residues. Germline V lookup: CDR1 SGHRS, CDR2 YFSETQ. CDR3: CASSLKVASGETQYF.

The chain recombines TRBV20-1 with TRBJ2-1. CDR3 size: 14 residues. Germline CDR1 DFQATT, CDR2 SNEGSKA (reference sequence). CDR3 amino acids: CSARDMVAYNEQFF.

The chain uses TRBV29-1 and TRBJ2-7; the D gene TCRdb calls, TRBD2, cannot be checked with no DNA. This CDR3 is built from 12 residues. Germline CDR1 SQVTM, CDR2 ANQGSEA. CDR3 amino acids: CSTGTSGGEQYF.

V is TRBV20-1 and J is TRBJ1-1. The CDR3 length is 15 residues. Per germline, CDR1 DFQATT and CDR2 SNEGSKA (reference sequence). The CDR3 reads CSRRVLQGAFTEAFF.

This rearrangement joins TRBV5-1 to TRBJ2-5; the D call of TRBD2 rests on TCRdb alone, since no DNA is present to check it. Looked up from germline, CDR1 is SGHRS and CDR2 is YFSETQ. This CDR3 has 18 residues. CDR3 residues: CASSFRAPSGSSQETQYF.